The clone carrying this T cell receptor (beta chain) was picked up a small number of times. As yet, its antigen is unknown. The data stem from a study of T cell responses to AZD1222 COVID-19 vaccine. Study observations and caveats: Females outnumbered males among donors, who were mostly white British; clonal diversity was possibly underestimated.

Germline V gene lookup returns CDR1 MDHEN and CDR2 SYDVKM. Trimming at V came to 6 bases and at J to 3 bases, leaving 10 bases not matched to a gene. The CDR3 consists of 16 residues. Only in-frame clones appear in the TCRdb table, and some are missing; sequencing was by immunoSEQ multiplex PCR. The sample includes 150,000 to 200,000 clones, 87% seen only once; the top ten take 2.5% to 3%. The sequences come from peripheral blood, collected on day 0 of MenACWY control vaccination. The sequence was collected from an adult in good health. The genes are TRBV28 and TRBJ2-3; 9 nucleotides align to TRBD2. CDR3 coding DNA: TGTGCCAGCAGCACCTTGGGCGGGGGGGTGACAGATACGCAGTATTTT. Translating it yields CASSTLGGGVTDTQYF.